This T cell receptor beta chain was profiled in a study of CD8+ T cells in alopecia areata. Study-level background: Those receiving the skin were approximately 7-11-week-old female C3H/HeJ mice, whose grafts came from approximately 6-13-month-old C3H/HeJ donors with spontaneous alopecia.

General observations from the study: TCRs were shared less clearly across patients than in mice, possibly for HLA-related reasons. Scalp sequencing also captures normal skin's resident alphabeta T cells.

With respect to this clone: Its antigen is undetermined. The genes are named according to mouse.

RNA was extracted and reverse transcribed into cDNA as the sequencing template. Using immunoSEQ multiplex PCR, the repertoire was profiled, and TCRdb retains in-frame clones only, with some absent. The sample shows roughly 120,000 clones, no singletons; the ten largest hold less than 20%. The clonotype originates from a C3H/HeJ mouse with alopecia areata. The MHC haplotype of the strain is H2-k. The sample taken for sequencing was lesional skin.

CDR3 in amino acids: CASSEQQGSAETLYF. CDR3 DNA, as far as it was read: TGTGCCAGCAGTGAACAACAGGGAAGTGCAGAA. The V call is TRBV13-3, the J call TRBJ2-3, with D possibly being TRBD1 (6 bases). The read terminates 4 residues before the CDR3 end, so the remaining end is supplied by the germline J gene. V was clipped by 2 bases and J by 0 bases, with 10 bases between them. Looked up from germline, CDR1 is NNHDY and CDR2 is SYVADS. There are 15 residues in the CDR3.